This entry concerns a single TCR beta chain. Its antigen is unknown. No much larger clone exists at a distance of one base, and base qualities are not known. This entry comes from a study of blood T cell repertoires in COVID-19 (dated by TCRdb to about 2020). Broadly, across the study: Samples covering the acute and convalescent phases of COVID-19 were provided by collaborators in the United States, Italy and Spain. The material from the prospective study consisted of cDNA or gDNA derived from T cells, B-cell-depleted T cells, or PBMCs. The dataset comprised deeply sampled blood TCRbeta repertoires from subjects exposed to, actively infected with, or recovered from COVID-19. The repertoires were released in a freely available public database intended as a resource for research on the immune response to SARS-CoV-2. Samples came from the ongoing ImmuneRACE study (first 160 participants) plus 1,254 subjects from 6 global collaborators. Nearly every sample came with metadata listing a de-identified subject ID, COVID-19 status, age in years and sex. Where HLA class I and class II types were available, the types were taken from metadata supplied by the sample provider, not from assay-based typing. Results and caveats for the whole study, not just this receptor: How much clinical and demographic metadata was included differed by source and by participant, and the metadata was provided uncurated.

TCRbeta CDR3 regions were amplified from genomic DNA by means of the immunoSEQ Assay, a bias-controlled multiplex PCR. In the paper's pipeline: Nucleated cell counts per sample were estimated from amplification of reference gene primers within the assay. To quantify the absolute abundance of each unique TCRbeta CDR3 rearrangement, sequence reads were collapsed and filtered. Productive Simpson clonality was computed per sample as the square root of Simpson's diversity index over productive rearrangements. TCRdb re-hosts the immuneACCESS table, in-frame sequences only. Its copies lack some clones; in the studies checked, an unresolved V gene accounts for under half of them, and the cause for the rest is not known. V and J calls and clone size are as listed in that table; D and trimming were resolved from the DNA. The table for this sample lists around 22,000 clones; approximately 92% of them were counted only once. Over 2.5% of the sample comes from the top ten.

Collaborating institutions collected whole blood in K2EDTA tubes following their own protocols. For TCRbeta analysis, collaborators shipped samples as frozen whole blood, isolated PBMCs, or DNA extracted from either of those sample types. The CDR3 runs 16 residues from the cysteine to the phenylalanine. CDR3 DNA is the only sequence kept; it has 48 bases, read in frame from the first base. The CDR1 and CDR2 encoded by the germline V gene are SGHTA and FQGNSA. Here V drops 3 bases and J drops 2 bases, and the junction holds 8 bases not matched to any gene. This receptor chain uses TRBV7-2 and TRBJ2-5; TRBD2 lines up with 8 middle nucleotides. The material sequenced was peripheral blood. This receptor was taken from a woman in her 70s with active COVID-19. The DNA sequence follows: TGTGCCAGCAGCTTTCGGGCCGGGAGGGTTCAAGAGACCCAGTACTTC. Its coded protein is CASSFRAGRVQETQYF. Beyond the CDR3, the reference TRBV7-2 and TRBJ2-5 genes provide the residues; the full variable domain reads: GAGVSQSPSNKVTEKGKDVELRCDPISGHTALYWYRQSLGQGLEFLIYFQGNSAPDKSGLPSDRFSAERTGGSVSTLTIQRTQQEDSAVYLCASSFRAGRVQETQYFGPGTRLLVL.